Listed below are T cell receptor beta chains from one sample, sequenced in a study of T cells after yellow fever vaccination. TCRdb reprocessed the 5' RACE reads with MiXCR, giving one entry per CDR3 protein. The sample contains around 60,000 distinct CDR3 sequences, about 5% of which appear only once. Sequences were derived from PBMCs, either bulk or a sorted T-cell subset (CD4+, CD8+, memory, or dextramer-sorted; not recorded which), sampled on the day of the yellow fever booster vaccination. These receptors were taken from a man younger than 35 who received the YFV17D yellow fever vaccine. Both conserved end residues are part of each CDR3. The D gene is left open where the match is weak.

J	V	D	CDR3
TRBJ1-4	TRBV20-1	-	CSAGRQPTNEKLFF
TRBJ2-5	TRBV20-1	-	CSARGGAGETQYF
TRBJ2-1	TRBV7-7	TRBD1	CASSRSTGGSHEQFF
TRBJ2-5	TRBV7-2	TRBD2	CASSLVGGLALVETQYF
TRBJ2-1	TRBV12-3/TRBV12-4	TRBD1	CASNLRQGPNEQFF
TRBJ2-1	TRBV7-2	TRBD1	CASRPRTGGTTVEQFF
TRBJ2-6	TRBV7-9	-	CASRLSGANVLTF
TRBJ1-1	TRBV18	TRBD1	CASSPSGTANTEAFF
TRBJ2-1	TRBV4-3	TRBD2	CASSEPTSGGRNEQFF
TRBJ2-5	TRBV12-3/TRBV12-4	-	CASSLSLGGGQYF
TRBJ1-1	TRBV6-6	-	CASGRNTEAFF
TRBJ2-3	TRBV4-1	-	CASRESGTPTQYF
TRBJ2-7	TRBV4-1	-	CASSQGSSASSYEQYF
TRBJ2-6	TRBV4-2	-	CASSQDHGLKMGGANVLTF
TRBJ2-5	TRBV7-8	TRBD1	CASSDRVVKTQYF
TRBJ2-7	TRBV20-1	-	CSARDRSGVGPTPYEQYF
TRBJ2-1	TRBV15	TRBD2	CATSGTSGGPKFF
TRBJ2-2	TRBV4-3	-	CASSQDFALLAGELFF
TRBJ1-4	TRBV15	TRBD1	CATSTDRATNEKLFF
TRBJ2-7	TRBV13	-	CASSPRTAAYEQYF
TRBJ2-7	TRBV7-2	-	CASSLYRQGSDPEQYF
TRBJ2-1	TRBV19	TRBD2	CASSYSGNEQFF
TRBJ2-5	TRBV4-1	-	CASSQETRAGEETQYF
TRBJ1-2	TRBV2	-	CASSELFGGFGYTF
TRBJ2-3	TRBV7-6	-	CASSFVAGTDTQYF
TRBJ1-2	TRBV7-9	TRBD1	CASTGIGGAAGYTF
TRBJ2-7	TRBV6-1	-	CASLAGGSYEQYF
TRBJ2-7	TRBV7-9	-	CASSLGTNEQYF
TRBJ2-7	TRBV5-1	-	CARAGTGNYEQYF
TRBJ1-2	TRBV4-1	TRBD1	CASSPRDSPTNYGYTF
TRBJ1-1	TRBV5-1	TRBD1	CASSLVQGAAEAFF
TRBJ2-1	TRBV5-4	TRBD1	CASSLAPGQGTNEQFF
TRBJ2-2	TRBV5-1	TRBD2	CASSLASGRELFF
TRBJ2-2	TRBV5-4	-	CASSSTLAGELFF
TRBJ2-5	TRBV10-3	-	CAISEGGVETQYF
TRBJ1-5	TRBV12-3/TRBV12-4	-	CASSSSGGQPQHF
TRBJ1-5	TRBV6-2/TRBV6-3	-	CASSYGRTQHF
TRBJ1-2	TRBV4-1	-	CASSQDRGPTRSFF
TRBJ2-1	TRBV12-3/TRBV12-4	-	CASSRRGRQFF
TRBJ2-1	TRBV6-5	TRBD2	CASSPISGGGAYNEQFF
TRBJ2-3	TRBV7-9	TRBD2	CASSLGTSGGLDTQYF
TRBJ2-2	TRBV28	-	CASATGGSDRGTGELFF
TRBJ2-3	TRBV14	TRBD2	CASSPGLAGGPRTDTQYF
TRBJ2-5	TRBV10-3	-	CAISESPGVIVETQYF
TRBJ2-5	TRBV7-2	-	CASSLKGTRPSETQYF
TRBJ2-2	TRBV6-1	-	CASSARDWFTGELFF
TRBJ2-3	TRBV29-1	TRBD2	CSVVLAGPSTDTQYF
TRBJ1-1	TRBV5-1	-	CASSGGGGNTEAFF
TRBJ1-1	TRBV7-9	-	CASSLDWGENTEAFF
TRBJ2-3	TRBV5-2	-	CAGKGGSPGFTDPQYF
TRBJ1-1	TRBV19	-	CASSVSLFTEAFF
TRBJ2-5	TRBV14	-	CASSQLRGLETQYF
TRBJ2-1	TRBV4-1	-	CASSAPTVYNEQFF
TRBJ1-3	TRBV11-2	-	CASSLAGPTSGNTIYF
TRBJ1-2	TRBV29-1	TRBD1	CSVDRTGGGYTF
TRBJ2-2	TRBV5-4	-	CASRSQGRDTGELFF
TRBJ2-3	TRBV7-3	TRBD1	CASRQGTGVPDTQYF
TRBJ2-7	TRBV6-6	-	CASKGVSYEQYF
TRBJ2-3	TRBV5-2	-	CASNGGSTGCPDTQYF
TRBJ2-2	TRBV12-3/TRBV12-4	-	CGSDSNTGELFF